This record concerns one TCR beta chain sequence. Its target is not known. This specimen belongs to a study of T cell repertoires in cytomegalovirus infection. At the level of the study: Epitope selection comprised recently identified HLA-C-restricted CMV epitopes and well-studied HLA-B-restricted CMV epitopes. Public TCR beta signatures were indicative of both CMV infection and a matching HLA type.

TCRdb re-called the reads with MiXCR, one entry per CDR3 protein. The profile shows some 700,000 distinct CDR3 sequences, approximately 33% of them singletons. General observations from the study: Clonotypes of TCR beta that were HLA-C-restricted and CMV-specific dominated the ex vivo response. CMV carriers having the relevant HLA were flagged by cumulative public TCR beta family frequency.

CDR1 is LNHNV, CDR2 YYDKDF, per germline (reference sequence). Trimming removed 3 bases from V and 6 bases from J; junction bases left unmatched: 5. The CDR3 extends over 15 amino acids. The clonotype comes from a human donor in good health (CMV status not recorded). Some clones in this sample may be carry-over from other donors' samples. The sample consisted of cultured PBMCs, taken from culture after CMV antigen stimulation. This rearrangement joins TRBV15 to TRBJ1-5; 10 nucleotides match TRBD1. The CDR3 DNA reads TGTGCCACCAGCAGCCGGGACAGGGGTAGTCAGCCCCAGCATTTT. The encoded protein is CATSSRDRGSQPQHF.